This T cell receptor beta chain was documented in a study of cytomegalovirus exposure and HLA in healthy donors. As for the study in general: A prior analysis found about 110 million unique TCR beta sequences from some 200 million T cells. Study-wide findings and caveats: Several of the most significant clusters appeared, in a later analysis, to be linked to common viral pathogens. The majority of CMV-associated TCR beta chains were reported as apparently HLA-restricted in a later analysis.

The germline V gene encodes CDR1 LNHDA and CDR2 SQIVND (reference sequence). Trimming cost V 5 bases and J 2 bases, with 13 bases left between them. The CDR3 sequence is 14 residues long. With regard to this clone: Its antigen remains unknown.

Primers included in the PCR were 60 Vbeta and 13 Jbeta primers. The protocol was immunoSEQ multiplex PCR, while the TCRdb copy is restricted to in-frame clones and leaves out a portion. Of about 140,000 clones in the sample, under 90% were seen once. The V gene is TRBV19, the J gene TRBJ2-7; D might be TRBD2 (5 bases). The sequencing input was PBMCs. The clonotype was recovered from a man aged 40-49 years in good health and CMV-seronegative. The DNA for the CDR3 is TGTGCCAGTAGTGCGGGCCCGAGGACCTACGAGCAGTACTTC. Protein sequence: CASSAGPRTYEQYF. Drawing the rest from reference TRBV19 and TRBJ2-7, the complete variable domain is DGGITQSPKYLFRKEGQNVTLSCEQNLNHDAMYWYRQDPGQGLRLIYYSQIVNDFQKGDIAEGYSVSREKKESFPLTVTSAQKNPTAFYLCASSAGPRTYEQYFGPGTRLTVT.